These T cell receptor beta chains were read from a single sample in a study of T cells after yellow fever vaccination. TCRdb reprocessed the 5' RACE reads with MiXCR, giving one entry per CDR3 protein. The table has fewer than 400,000 distinct CDR3 sequences, approximately 6% seen once. This specimen consisted of PBMCs, obtained 5 days after the yellow fever booster vaccination. The origin of the receptors is a man in his thirties or forties who received the YFV17D yellow fever vaccine. Both conserved end residues are part of each CDR3. D genes are given only for firm matches. The listing skips clone size in some rows; elsewhere it reads once, few, many or a size class.

J gene: TRBJ2-7
D gene: -
clone size: many
V gene: TRBV20-1
CDR3 DNA: TGCAGTGCTAGATCCGCCACGACAGGGAGGTACGAGCAGTACTTC
CDR3 protein: CSARSATTGRYEQYF

J gene: TRBJ1-1
D gene: -
clone size: many
V gene: TRBV20-1
CDR3 DNA: TGCAGTGCTAGTCCCCGGGCTCGCGGGAACACTGAAGCTTTCTTT
CDR3 protein: CSASPRARGNTEAFF

J gene: TRBJ2-3
D gene: -
clone size: many
V gene: TRBV7-2
CDR3 DNA: TGTGCCAGCAGCTTACTAGCGCGGAGCACAGATACGCAGTATTTT
CDR3 protein: CASSLLARSTDTQYF

J gene: TRBJ2-1
D gene: -
clone size: many
V gene: TRBV7-9
CDR3 DNA: TGTGCCAGCAGCTTAATGAGTCGGGAGTGGCGGCAGTTCTTC
CDR3 protein: CASSLMSREWRQFF

J gene: TRBJ2-5
D gene: -
clone size: few
V gene: TRBV14
CDR3 DNA: TGTGCCAGCAGCCAAGGACTGTATATCACAGAGACCCAGTACTTC
CDR3 protein: CASSQGLYITETQYF

J gene: TRBJ2-2
D gene: -
clone size: many
V gene: TRBV7-6
CDR3 DNA: TGTGCCAGCAGCTACAACTCGGGGTCTGGAGGGGAGCTGTTTTTT
CDR3 protein: CASSYNSGSGGELFF

J gene: TRBJ1-5
D gene: TRBD1
clone size: -
V gene: TRBV7-8
CDR3 DNA: TGTGCCAGCAGTAAACAGGGGGCGGATCCCCAGCATTTT
CDR3 protein: CASSKQGADPQHF

J gene: TRBJ2-2
D gene: -
clone size: few
V gene: TRBV29-1
CDR3 DNA: TGCAGCGTTGAAGTGGTTAAGGACTACACCGGGGAGCTGTTTTTT
CDR3 protein: CSVEVVKDYTGELFF

J gene: TRBJ2-3
D gene: -
clone size: few
V gene: TRBV5-5
CDR3 DNA: TGTGCCAGCAGCTTGAATCCGAGGGGCACAGATACGCAGTATTTT
CDR3 protein: CASSLNPRGTDTQYF

J gene: TRBJ2-2
D gene: -
clone size: many
V gene: TRBV5-1
CDR3 DNA: TGCGCCAGCAGCTGGGGGGACAGTTCGAACACCGGGGAGCTGTTTTTT
CDR3 protein: CASSWGDSSNTGELFF

J gene: TRBJ2-5
D gene: -
clone size: many
V gene: TRBV29-1
CDR3 DNA: TGCAGCGTTGTACCAGGGGTCCAAGAGACCCAGTACTTC
CDR3 protein: CSVVPGVQETQYF

J gene: TRBJ2-7
D gene: TRBD1
clone size: few
V gene: TRBV7-8
CDR3 DNA: TGTGCCAGCAGCTCTAAGATGTACAGGGGATCCTACGAGCAGTACTTC
CDR3 protein: CASSSKMYRGSYEQYF

J gene: TRBJ2-7
D gene: TRBD2
clone size: many
V gene: TRBV7-2
CDR3 DNA: TGTGCCAGCAGCTTAGGACTAGCGGTCTCCTACGAGCAGTACTTC
CDR3 protein: CASSLGLAVSYEQYF

J gene: TRBJ1-5
D gene: -
clone size: many
V gene: TRBV27
CDR3 DNA: TGTGCCAGCAGTACCGTATCAGGGTATCAGCCCCAGCATTTT
CDR3 protein: CASSTVSGYQPQHF

J gene: TRBJ2-1
D gene: -
clone size: many
V gene: TRBV7-2
CDR3 DNA: TGTGCCAGCAGCCACCGGGTGGTCTACAATGAGCAGTTCTTC
CDR3 protein: CASSHRVVYNEQFF

J gene: TRBJ2-7
D gene: -
clone size: many
V gene: TRBV7-6
CDR3 DNA: TGTGCCAGCAGCTTAATAGCGGATATCTCCTACGAGCAGTACTTC
CDR3 protein: CASSLIADISYEQYF

J gene: TRBJ2-1
D gene: -
clone size: few
V gene: TRBV14
CDR3 DNA: TGTGCCAGCAGCACGACCCCCTCCATCGCCGAGCAGTTCTTC
CDR3 protein: CASSTTPSIAEQFF

J gene: TRBJ2-1
D gene: TRBD2
clone size: few
V gene: TRBV3-1
CDR3 DNA: TGTGCCAGCAATGGAGAAGGGGCGGGAGGGGTTATAAATGAGCAGTTCTTC
CDR3 protein: CASNGEGAGGVINEQFF

J gene: TRBJ2-5
D gene: TRBD1
clone size: few
V gene: TRBV24-1
CDR3 DNA: TGTGCCACCGGACAGGGGGCGCGGGAGACCCAGTACTTC
CDR3 protein: CATGQGARETQYF

J gene: TRBJ2-1
D gene: -
clone size: many
V gene: TRBV7-9
CDR3 DNA: TGTGCCAGCAGCTTCATTCCAACCTCCTACAATGAGCAGTTCTTC
CDR3 protein: CASSFIPTSYNEQFF

J gene: TRBJ2-3
D gene: -
clone size: -
V gene: TRBV4-3
CDR3 DNA: TGCGCCAGCAGCCAAGCCCCCAGCAGGGGTAGGGCAGATACGCAGTATTTT
CDR3 protein: CASSQAPSRGRADTQYF

J gene: TRBJ2-7
D gene: -
clone size: -
V gene: TRBV30
CDR3 DNA: TGTGCCTGGGGAACCGACTCCTACGAGCAGTACTTC
CDR3 protein: CAWGTDSYEQYF